Below, 28 T cell receptor beta chains from the same sample are listed, as sequenced in a study of T cell repertoires in cytomegalovirus infection. Via MiXCR, TCRdb re-called the reads, giving one row per CDR3 protein. The sample carries 510,000 or so distinct CDR3 sequences, around a quarter recorded once. Specimen: PBMCs. Source of these receptors: a human donor in good health (CMV status not recorded). Some clones in this sample may be carry-over from other donors' samples.

This clonotype has just a few counts. The J gene is TRBJ2-5, the V gene TRBV7-2; 7 bases map to TRBD1. J was trimmed by 5 bases and V by 7 bases; bases with no gene match: 7. Germline CDR1 and CDR2: SGHTA and FQGNSA. This CDR3 spans 13 amino acids. CDR3 loop: CASTFYRGETQYF. The DNA for the CDR3 is TGTGCCAGCACCTTTTACAGGGGTGAGACCCAGTACTTC.

The chain couples TRBV28 to TRBJ1-2; D is perhaps TRBD1 (5 bases). CDR1 is MDHEN and CDR2 is SYDVKM in the germline V gene. V dropped 2 bases and J dropped 6 bases, with 10 bases sitting between them. CDR3 length: 13 amino acids. CDR3 nucleotides: TGTGCCAGCAGTTTACCAGGGAAGGATGGCTACACCTTC. It encodes CASSLPGKDGYTF.

This chain connects TRBV2 to TRBJ2-7; 8 bases align to TRBD2. Germline V gene sequence: CDR1 SNHLY, CDR2 FYNNEI. V shed 3 bases, J shed 6 bases, and the junction held 7 bases outside the gene matches. The CDR3 runs to 14 residues. CDR3 nucleotide sequence: TGTGCCAGCAGTGATCAGCGGGAGAGTCCCGAGCAGTACTTC. This sequence encodes CASSDQRESPEQYF.

This clonotype was recorded once. V is TRBV23-1 and J is TRBJ1-2; 7 bases align to TRBD1. TRBV23-1 is flagged as an ORF with uncertain function. The CDR3 runs 14 residues. Trimming took 3 bases from V and 3 from J; bases not matched to a gene: 4. The CDR3 DNA reads TGCGCCAGCAGTCAGCAGGGGGAGGACTATGGCTACACCTTC. It specifies CASSQQGEDYGYTF.

This clonotype was detected a few times. V and J are TRBV29-1 and TRBJ1-1, with D possibly TRBD1 on 6 matching bases. Germline CDR1 is SQVTM and CDR2 is ANQGSEA. With 3 bases removed from V and 2 bases from J, the gap between germline ends came to 10 bases. This CDR3 has 13 amino acids. CDR3 coding DNA: TGCAGCGTTGACCAGGGGCGAAACACTGAAGCTTTCTTT. Its protein product is CSVDQGRNTEAFF.

The J gene is TRBJ2-7, the V gene TRBV7-3, with D perhaps matching TRBD2 (6 bases). The germline V and J ends were trimmed by 1 base and 2 bases, with 18 bases remaining between them. Germline V CDR1 and CDR2: SGHTA, FQGTGA. The CDR3 contains 17 residues. The CDR3 DNA reads TGTGCCAGCAGCTTAAACCCCCGGGTAGCGGCCACCTACGAGCAGTACTTC. Residues: CASSLNPRVAATYEQYF.

The CDR3 loop reads CASSQVRVGAAKIYNEQFF. CDR3 sequence (DNA): TGTGCCAGCAGCCAAGTCCGGGTGGGGGCAGCGAAGATCTACAATGAGCAGTTCTTC. V is TRBV4-2 and J is TRBJ2-1; D possibly corresponds to TRBD1 (6 bases). There are 19 residues in the CDR3. Germline V gives CDR1 LGHNA, CDR2 YNFKEQ. Trimming removed 1 base at V and 3 bases at J, with 22 bases between.

Many counts were recorded for this clonotype. The chain joins TRBV7-2 to TRBJ1-2, with D uncertain. Germline CDR1 and CDR2: SGHTA and FQGNSA. This CDR3 has 15 amino acids. V was shortened by 1 base and J by 5 bases, with 14 bases between the two germline ends. This chain's CDR3 is CASSLDRPQLYGYTF. CDR3 sequence (DNA): TGTGCCAGCAGCTTAGATAGGCCCCAGCTGTATGGCTACACCTTC. The whole variable domain, remainder taken from reference TRBV7-2 and TRBJ1-2, is GAGVSQSPSNKVTEKGKDVELRCDPISGHTALYWYRQSLGQGLEFLIYFQGNSAPDKSGLPSDRFSAERTGGSVSTLTIQRTQQEDSAVYLCASSLDRPQLYGYTFGSGTRLTVV.

V is TRBV19 and J is TRBJ2-7, with D perhaps given as TRBD1 or TRBD2 (6 bases each). The ends were cut back, 10 bases at V and 3 bases at J, with 22 bases in the middle. Germline V gene sequence: CDR1 LNHDA, CDR2 SQIVND (reference sequence). CDR3 length equals 15 residues. DNA for the CDR3: TGTGCCACTACACTTGGGGGGCGGCGGTACTACGAGCAGTACTTC. Amino acid sequence: CATTLGGRRYYEQYF.

This chain links TRBV12-3 or TRBV12-4 with TRBJ1-1; D unresolved. The CDR3 is made up of 14 amino acids. Trimming stripped 6 bases from V and 4 bases from J, with 15 bases between. CDR3 in amino acids: CASSQSFVITEAFF. CDR3 nucleotide sequence: TGTGCCAGCAGCCAATCGTTTGTTATCACTGAAGCTTTCTTT.

This clonotype turned up a few times. This chain uses TRBV6-6 with TRBJ2-1; the D is unclear. Trimming removed 0 bases from V and 3 bases from J, with 9 bases in between. The CDR3 has 15 amino acids. Looked up from germline, CDR1 is MNHNY and CDR2 is SVGAGI (reference sequence). The CDR3 is CASSYSILFYNEQFF. CDR3 nucleotide sequence: TGTGCCAGCAGTTACTCGATTCTATTCTACAATGAGCAGTTCTTC.

This clonotype was picked up many times. This sequence joins TRBV7-2 and TRBJ1-5; D is possibly TRBD1 (5 bases). Germline lookup yields CDR1 SGHTA and CDR2 FQGNSA. Trimming stripped 5 bases from V and 1 base from J, with 12 bases between. The CDR3 consists of 15 residues. Here the CDR3 reads CASSPYDSSNQPQHF. The CDR3 coding sequence is TGTGCCAGCAGCCCATACGACAGCAGCAATCAGCCCCAGCATTTT.

The sample holds a few counts of this clonotype. The V gene is TRBV7-2, the J gene TRBJ2-1, with 8 bases matching TRBD1. This CDR3 region has 16 residues. Trimming at V came to 5 bases and at J to 5 bases, leaving 11 bases not matched to a gene. Germline-derived CDR1 and CDR2 are SGHTA and FQGNSA. The chain's CDR3 is CASSKTGAPRNNEQFF. In nucleotides, the CDR3 is TGTGCCAGCAGCAAGACAGGGGCCCCTCGGAACAATGAGCAGTTCTTC.

In its sample, this clonotype was seen a few times. The CDR3 DNA sequence: TGTGCCAGCAGTACAGCCGGGGTAGCGGGGTTAGCCAAAAACATTCAGTACTTC. This encodes CASSTAGVAGLAKNIQYF. The chain combines TRBV6-6 with TRBJ2-4; 8 bases are a match to TRBD2. V dropped 5 bases and J dropped 0; count of bases not matched to a gene: 12. This CDR3 is 18 amino acids long. Germline V lookup: CDR1 MNHNY, CDR2 SVGAGI (reference sequence).

The chain joins TRBV3-1 to TRBJ2-7; TRBD1 aligns across 10 bases. V lost 5 bases to trimming and J lost 2 bases; unmatched junction nucleotides: 6. The CDR3 runs to 15 residues. The germline gives CDR1 LGHDT, CDR2 YNNKEL (reference sequence). The CDR3 here is CASSIPGQGTYEQYF. The CDR3 DNA sequence: TGTGCCAGCAGCATCCCGGGACAGGGGACCTACGAGCAGTACTTC.

The CDR3 reads CASSWTQEDTEAFF. CDR3 DNA: TGTGCCAGCAGTTGGACCCAGGAGGACACTGAAGCTTTCTTT. V gene TRBV2 combines with J gene TRBJ1-1; no definite D call. The V end was cut by 5 bases, the J end by 3 bases, with 13 bases between. This CDR3 contains 14 residues. CDR1 SNHLY and CDR2 FYNNEI come from the germline V gene.

This sequence joins TRBV12-3 or TRBV12-4 and TRBJ1-1, with D possibly being TRBD1 (5 bases). This CDR3 comprises 15 residues. Trimming removed 7 bases from V and 3 bases from J, with 18 bases in between. Here the CDR3 reads CASTMLGDAYTEAFF. Written as DNA, the CDR3 is TGTGCCAGCACCATGCTGGGGGACGCGTACACTGAAGCTTTCTTT.

The chain joins TRBV7-2 to TRBJ2-3, with D maybe TRBD2 (6 bases). This CDR3 spans 13 amino acids. The V end was cut by 5 bases, the J end by 5 bases, with 11 bases between. CDR1 SGHTA and CDR2 FQGNSA come from the germline V gene. The CDR3 nucleotides read TGTGCCAGCAGCCTGATGGGGGGAGATACGCAGTATTTT. Amino acid sequence: CASSLMGGDTQYF.

The CDR3 DNA follows: TGTGCCAGCAAGAGAGCAGGGCAATCCTACGAGCAGTACGTC. Its protein product is CASKRAGQSYEQYV. The V call is TRBV6-2 or TRBV6-3, the J call TRBJ2-7, with a possible D match to TRBD1 (5 bases). V dropped 7 bases and J dropped 1 base, with 14 bases sitting between them. CDR1 MNHEY and CDR2 SVGEGT come from the germline V gene. The CDR3 spans 14 residues.

This clonotype has just a few counts. The chain is built from TRBV5-1 and TRBJ1-1; maybe TRBD1 (5 bases). This CDR3 has 16 amino acids. V lost 0 bases to trimming and J lost 4 bases, with 16 bases between them. CDR1 is SGHRS, CDR2 YFSETQ, per germline. DNA of the CDR3: TGCGCCAGCAGCTTGGAAGGGGAGTGGAGGGGCACTGAAGCTTTCTTT. Residues: CASSLEGEWRGTEAFF.

This clonotype was detected only a few times. The J gene is TRBJ1-2, the V gene TRBV24-1; maybe TRBD1 (6 bases). The CDR3 has 14 residues. Trimming shortened V by 5 bases and J by 2 bases, and 11 bases separated the two germline ends. Germline-derived CDR1 and CDR2 are KGHDR and SFDVKD. CDR3 DNA sequence: TGTGCCACCAGTGGAGGACAGCGAAACTATGGCTACACCTTC. Translation: CATSGGQRNYGYTF.

The chain combines TRBV12-3 or TRBV12-4 with TRBJ2-1, with D possibly called TRBD1 or TRBD2 (5 bases each). The CDR3 is 14 amino acids. The ends were cut back, 4 bases at V and 5 bases at J, with 12 bases in the middle. The CDR3, as DNA: TGTGCCAGCAGTTCCGGGACCATCCACAATGAGCAGTTCTTC. Residues: CASSSGTIHNEQFF.

The genes are TRBV12-3 or TRBV12-4 and TRBJ1-1, with D unclear. This CDR3 region has 13 residues. With 2 bases removed from V and 1 base from J, the gap between germline ends came to 5 bases. The CDR3 DNA follows: TGTGCCAGCAGTTTAAAGAAGAACACTGAAGCTTTCTTT. Translation: CASSLKKNTEAFF.

A few counts support this clonotype. The CDR3 DNA reads as TGTGCCAGCAGTTACTGGCAGGGGGAAAAACTGTTTTTT. This translates into CASSYWQGEKLFF. V is TRBV6-6 and J is TRBJ1-4, with a tentative D call TRBD1 (6 bases). The germline gives CDR1 MNHNY, CDR2 SVGAGI (reference sequence). Between the trimmed V and J ends, which lost 1 base and 8 bases, there was a span of 8 bases. The length of the CDR3 is 13 residues.

A few counts support this clonotype. V usage is TRBV11-1 and J usage is TRBJ1-5, with D possibly matching TRBD1 (5 bases). V dropped 6 bases and J dropped 4 bases, with 19 bases sitting between them. This CDR3 has 16 residues. From germline, CDR1 is SGHAT and CDR2 FQDESV (reference sequence). CDR3: CASRRAGRRTNQPQHF. In DNA, the CDR3 is TGTGCCAGCAGGCGGGCGGGACGGAGGACGAATCAGCCCCAGCATTTT.

CDR3 bases: TGCAGTGCTAGAGATACCTCCCGGGAGGGTCATGGCGAGCAGTACGTC. Translated, it gives CSARDTSREGHGEQYV. This chain uses TRBV20-1 with TRBJ2-7; 8 bases fit TRBD2. This CDR3 has 16 amino acids. The trim removed 0 bases at V and 6 bases at J, leaving 13 bases unmatched. Germline V gene sequence: CDR1 DFQATT, CDR2 SNEGSKA (reference sequence).

The CDR3 loop reads CASTGDYLRGAEAFF. The DNA of the CDR3 is TGCGCCAGCACCGGGGACTACCTAAGGGGGGCTGAAGCTTTCTTT. V and J are TRBV5-1 and TRBJ1-1, with a tentative D call TRBD1 (6 bases). The germline gives CDR1 SGHRS, CDR2 YFSETQ. Trimming took 6 bases from V and 6 from J, leaving 21 bases between them. CDR3 length: 15 residues.

This clonotype has only a few counts. CDR3 sequence (DNA): TGTGCCAGCAGCTTAGGGGGGGGACTAGCCCCCGGGGAGCTGTTTTTT. Translation: CASSLGGGLAPGELFF. V gene TRBV7-2 combines with J gene TRBJ2-2; 9 bases agree with TRBD2. In germline, CDR1 is SGHTA, CDR2 FQGNSA. This CDR3 has 16 residues. Unmatched junction bases numbered 6, after V lost 1 base and J lost 6 bases.